This TCR beta chain stems from a study of OX40 agonist ivuxolimab in advanced cancers. Study-level background: An agonistic anti-OX40 (CD134) antibody, ivuxolimab, was used to treat the patients. Three patients had partial responses: one hepatocellular carcinoma, two cutaneous melanoma. Study-level findings and limits: Researchers did not determine the expanded peripheral T cells' antigen specificity. With doses of 0.1 to 3.0 mg/kg, CD4+ and CD8+ blood T cells had undergone clonal expansion by week 6.

Measured with immunoSEQ multiplex PCR; TCRdb has only the in-frame clones, and not every one. Of under 14,000 clones listed, around 73% are singletons. As for this clone: What it binds is unknown.

The CDR3 is 13 amino acids. The V gene lost 2 bases and the J gene lost 1 base, with 2 bases spanning the gap. The germline V gene encodes CDR1 MDHEN and CDR2 SYDVKM. This receptor was obtained from an adult with an advanced solid tumor such as melanoma, head and neck, liver or kidney cancer. V and J are TRBV28 and TRBJ2-2; D call uncertain. The source material was CD4+ or CD8+ T cells sorted from blood, sampled in a trial of the OX40 agonist ivuxolimab. For the CDR3, the DNA is TGTGCCAGCAGTTTAATGAACACCGGGGAGCTGTTTTTT. Translated: CASSLMNTGELFF.